Sequencing of this TCR beta chain was carried out in a study of T cell clones after liver transplantation. The wider study: Apart from a few HCV-positive recipients, transplants were for non-autoimmune, non-viral reasons. General study findings and limits: Compared with third party-reactive sequences, donor-reactive ones declined more, independent of withdrawal success. Small, mixed patient groups and varying post-transplant times limit these conclusions.

As for this clone: Its target is unknown.

The repertoire was sequenced with immunoSEQ multiplex PCR; TCRdb's copy has only in-frame clones and lacks some. The data contain about 74,000 clones, 80% of them singletons. The CDR3 loop spans 13 amino acids. Trimming removed 2 bases from V and 5 bases from J, with 10 bases in between. Germline-derived CDR1 and CDR2 are MDHEN and SYDVKM. The chain combines TRBV28 with TRBJ2-7; D not certain. The sample here was CD4+ T cells from blood, taken before liver transplant. This TCR was recovered from a human donor who received a liver transplant. CDR3 coding DNA: TGTGCCAGCAGTTTACCCCCTTTGGACGAGCAGTACTTC. Translating gives CASSLPPLDEQYF.